The source of this T cell receptor (beta chain) is a study of human T cells and chemical hapten exposure. This clonotype was detected only once. Antigen specificity is unknown. The time point here: patch test 3, about 24 weeks after DPC sensitization. The treatment denotes: therapeutic diphenylcyclopropenone sensitization with weekly scalp DPC. TCRdb analysed the RACE reads with MiXCR anew, one entry per CDR3 protein. The profile covers approximately 160,000 distinct CDR3 sequences, with roughly a quarter appearing a single time and about 2.1% taken by the ten largest. Findings of the study overall: PT1 expanded TCR counts and patch test score were linked, and their correlation was positive. After DPC sensitization, TCRs above 1 in 1000 frequency showed no change.

The TCR comes from a woman between 18 and 30 years old with alopecia areata. Some clones in this sample may be carry-over from other donors' samples. The sample was whole blood, taken in connection with sensitization to the hapten diphenylcyclopropenone (DPC).

The CDR3 coding sequence is TGCAGCGTTGAGGGCTCTGGGGCCAACGTCCTGACTTTC. The encoded protein is CSVEGSGANVLTF. The chain is built from TRBV29-1 and TRBJ2-6; D is undetermined. Per the germline V gene, CDR1 is SQVTM and CDR2 is ANQGSEA. V was trimmed by 3 bases and J by 0 bases, leaving 3 bases between them. The length of the CDR3 is 13 residues.